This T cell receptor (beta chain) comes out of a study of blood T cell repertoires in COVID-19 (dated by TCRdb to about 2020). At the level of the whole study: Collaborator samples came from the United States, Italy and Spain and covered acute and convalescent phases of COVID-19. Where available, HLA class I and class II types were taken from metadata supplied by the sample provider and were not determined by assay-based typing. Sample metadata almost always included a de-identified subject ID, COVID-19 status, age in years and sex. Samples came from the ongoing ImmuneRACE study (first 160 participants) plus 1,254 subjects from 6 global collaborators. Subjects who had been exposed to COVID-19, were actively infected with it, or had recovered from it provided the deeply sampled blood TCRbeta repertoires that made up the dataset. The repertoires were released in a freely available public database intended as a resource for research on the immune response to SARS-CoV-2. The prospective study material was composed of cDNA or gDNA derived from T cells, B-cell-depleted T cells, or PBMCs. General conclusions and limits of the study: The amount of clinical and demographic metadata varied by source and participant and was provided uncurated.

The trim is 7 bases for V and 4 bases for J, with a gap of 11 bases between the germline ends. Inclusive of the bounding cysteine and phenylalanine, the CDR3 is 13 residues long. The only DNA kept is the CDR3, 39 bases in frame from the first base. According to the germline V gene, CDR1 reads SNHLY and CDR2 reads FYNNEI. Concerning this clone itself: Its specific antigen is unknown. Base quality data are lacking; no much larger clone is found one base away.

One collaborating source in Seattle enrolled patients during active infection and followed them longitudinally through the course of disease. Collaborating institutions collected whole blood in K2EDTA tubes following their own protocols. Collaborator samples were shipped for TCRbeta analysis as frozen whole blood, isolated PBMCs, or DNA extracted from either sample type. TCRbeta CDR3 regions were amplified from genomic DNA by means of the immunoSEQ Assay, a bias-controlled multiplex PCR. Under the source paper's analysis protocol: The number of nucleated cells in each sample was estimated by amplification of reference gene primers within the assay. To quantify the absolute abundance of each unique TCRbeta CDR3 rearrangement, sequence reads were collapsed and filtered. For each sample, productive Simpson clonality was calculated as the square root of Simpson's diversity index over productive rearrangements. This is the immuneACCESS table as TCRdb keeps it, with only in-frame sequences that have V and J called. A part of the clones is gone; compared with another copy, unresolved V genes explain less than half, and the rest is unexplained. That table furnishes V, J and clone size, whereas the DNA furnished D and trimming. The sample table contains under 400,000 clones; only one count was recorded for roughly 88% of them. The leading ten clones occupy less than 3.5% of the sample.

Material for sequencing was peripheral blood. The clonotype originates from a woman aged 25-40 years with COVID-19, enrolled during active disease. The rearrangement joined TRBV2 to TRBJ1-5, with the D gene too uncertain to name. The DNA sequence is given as TGTGCCAGCAACTGGGGAGAAAATCAGCCCCAGCATTTT. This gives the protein CASNWGENQPQHF.